The source of this TCR beta chain is a study of identical twins. Germline V gives CDR1 SQVTM, CDR2 ANQGSEA. This CDR3 has 16 amino acids. The V segment lost 6 bases and the J segment 3 bases; nucleotides outside the gene matches: 12. TCRdb reprocessed the 5' RACE reads via MiXCR and lists one record per CDR3 protein. The sample holds some 500,000 distinct CDR3 sequences, roughly 9.5% seen once. This clonotype appeared many times. The same specimen was also included in a second study, on yellow fever vaccine responses in identical twins.

The chain couples TRBV29-1 to TRBJ1-1; 11 positions agree with TRBD1. Sequencing was done on a sample of PBMCs. This clonotype originated in a woman under 30 in good health. The CDR3 nucleotides read TGCAGCGTCCCCCGACGGACAGGGGGCCCCGACACTGAAGCTTTCTTT. Protein product: CSVPRRTGGPDTEAFF.